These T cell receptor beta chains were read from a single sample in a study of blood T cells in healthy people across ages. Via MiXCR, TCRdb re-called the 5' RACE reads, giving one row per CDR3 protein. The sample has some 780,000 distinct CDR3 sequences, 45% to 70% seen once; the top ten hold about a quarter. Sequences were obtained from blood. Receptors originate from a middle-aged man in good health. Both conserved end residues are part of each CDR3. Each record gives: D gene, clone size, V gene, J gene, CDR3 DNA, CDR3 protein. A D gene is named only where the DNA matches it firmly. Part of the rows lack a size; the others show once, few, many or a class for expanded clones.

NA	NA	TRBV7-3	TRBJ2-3	TGTGCCAGCAGCTCAGGGGCCCGCGCTGGTGGAGATACGCAGTATTTT	CASSSGARAGGDTQYF
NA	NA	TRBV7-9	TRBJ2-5	TGTGCCAGCAGCGGGCCAGTCCAAGAGACCCAGTACTTC	CASSGPVQETQYF
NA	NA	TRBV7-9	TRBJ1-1	TGTGCCAGCAGCTCACGCGGGACGGGGGATAACACTGAAGCTTTCTTT	CASSSRGTGDNTEAFF
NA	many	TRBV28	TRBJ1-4	TGTGCCAGCAGTTTTGATCAAACTAATGAAAAACTGTTTTTT	CASSFDQTNEKLFF
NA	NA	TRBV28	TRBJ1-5	TGTGCCAGCAGCCCCCCGGCCGGCAATCAGCCCCAGCATTTT	CASSPPAGNQPQHF
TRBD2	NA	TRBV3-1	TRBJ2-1	TGTGCCAGCAGCCTTAGCGGGAGCGTCTCTAATGAGCAGTTCTTC	CASSLSGSVSNEQFF
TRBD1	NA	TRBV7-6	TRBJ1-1	TGTGCCAGCAGCCCAACCCCGGGACAGCAGACTGAAGCTTTCTTT	CASSPTPGQQTEAFF
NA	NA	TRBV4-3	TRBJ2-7	TGCGCCAGCAGCCAAGATCGCGGGTTGAGTTACGAGCAGTACTTC	CASSQDRGLSYEQYF
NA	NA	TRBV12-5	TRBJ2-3	TGTGCTAGTGGTTTGGGTGAGCAGGGTCGGACAGATACGCAGTATTTT	CASGLGEQGRTDTQYF
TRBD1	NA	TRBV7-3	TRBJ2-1	TGTGCCAGCAGCCGGACAGGGCGTTCCTACAATGAGCCGTTCTTC	CASSRTGRSYNEPFF
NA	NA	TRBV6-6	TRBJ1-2	TGTGCCAGCAGTTACTCCGGGGTCTCTTATGGCTACACCTTC	CASSYSGVSYGYTF
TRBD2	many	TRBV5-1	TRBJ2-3	TGCGCCAGCAGCATCGGACTAGCGGGAGGGCCAGGGACAGATACGCAGTATTTT	CASSIGLAGGPGTDTQYF
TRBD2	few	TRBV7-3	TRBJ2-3	TGTGCCAGCAGCACGGGACTAGCGGCAGATACGCAGTATTTT	CASSTGLAADTQYF
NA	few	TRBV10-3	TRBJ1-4	TGTGCCATCAGTGAAGGGACACGGAATGAAAAACTGTTTTTT	CAISEGTRNEKLFF
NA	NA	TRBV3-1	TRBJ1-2	TGTGCCAGCAGCCAAGAACAGGGAAGCTATGGCTACACCTTC	CASSQEQGSYGYTF
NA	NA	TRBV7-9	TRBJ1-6	TGTGCCAGCGGCGGACAGATTACTTCACCCCTCCACTTT	CASGGQITSPLHF
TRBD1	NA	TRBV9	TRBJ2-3	TGTGCCAGCAGCGCAGGAAGGACAGGCTGGGACACAGATACGCAGTATTTT	CASSAGRTGWDTDTQYF
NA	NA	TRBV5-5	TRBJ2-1	TGTGCCAGCAGCTTGGGGAGGGCTAGCTCCTACAATGAGCAGTTCTTC	CASSLGRASSYNEQFF
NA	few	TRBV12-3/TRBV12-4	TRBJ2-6	TGTGCCAGCAGTTCTGGTGTGGCTGGGGCCAACGTCCTGACTTTC	CASSSGVAGANVLTF
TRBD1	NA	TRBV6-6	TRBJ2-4	TGTGCCAGCAGTACCCCCGACAGGGAAGACATTCAGTACTTC	CASSTPDREDIQYF
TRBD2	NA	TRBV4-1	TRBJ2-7	TGCGCCAGCAGCCACCAAGGTATAGCGGGAGCGGCCTACGAGCAGTACTTC	CASSHQGIAGAAYEQYF
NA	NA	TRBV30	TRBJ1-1	TGTGCCTGGAGTATGCAGGCTAACACTGAAGCTTTCTTT	CAWSMQANTEAFF
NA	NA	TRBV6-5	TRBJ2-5	TGTGCCAGCAGTCCTGAGACGGGGCCGGGGCCAGAGACCCAGTACTTC	CASSPETGPGPETQYF
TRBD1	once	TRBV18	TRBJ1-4	TGTGCCAGCTCACCCGACAGGGGGCCTAATGAAAAACTGTTTTTT	CASSPDRGPNEKLFF
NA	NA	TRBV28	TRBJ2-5	TGTGCCAGCAGTTTTATCGGCAGGGGGGAAGAGACCCAGTACTTC	CASSFIGRGEETQYF
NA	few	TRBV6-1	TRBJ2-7	TGTGCCAGCAGTGAAGCCCTCTTGGGCTACGAGCAGTACTTC	CASSEALLGYEQYF
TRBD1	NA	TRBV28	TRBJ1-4	TGTGCCAGCAGTATGGGGGACAGTGAAAAACTGTTTTTT	CASSMGDSEKLFF
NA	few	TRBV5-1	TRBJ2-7	TGCGCCAGCAACGAGGACGGATCCTACGAGCAGTACTTC	CASNEDGSYEQYF
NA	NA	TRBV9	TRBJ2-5	TGTGCCAGCACTACAGGGCCAGGAGAGACCCAGTACTTC	CASTTGPGETQYF
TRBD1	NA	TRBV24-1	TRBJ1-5	TGTGCCAGTGGACAGGGCCCCAATCAGCCCCAGCATTTT	CASGQGPNQPQHF
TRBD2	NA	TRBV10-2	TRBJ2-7	TGCGCCAGCAGTGAGTCGTATAGCGGGGGGCTCTACGAGCAGTACTTC	CASSESYSGGLYEQYF
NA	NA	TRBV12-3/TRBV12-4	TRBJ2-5	TGTGCCAGCAGTCTCGACAGCAACAATGAGCAGTACTTC	CASSLDSNNEQYF
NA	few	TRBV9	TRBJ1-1	TGTGCCAGCAGTGTAGGGTCGAACACTGAAGCTTTCTTT	CASSVGSNTEAFF
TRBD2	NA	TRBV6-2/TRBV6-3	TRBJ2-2	TGTGCCAGCAGACTAGCGGGGGCGAACACCGGGGAGCTGTTTTTT	CASRLAGANTGELFF
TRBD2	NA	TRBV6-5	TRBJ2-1	TGTGCCAGCAGCCGGGGCGGGGGGGCATATGAGCAGTTCTTC	CASSRGGGAYEQFF
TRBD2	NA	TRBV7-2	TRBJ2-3	TGCGCCAGCAGCAGCAGGACTAGCGGGAGAGGTGATACGCAGTATTTT	CASSSRTSGRGDTQYF
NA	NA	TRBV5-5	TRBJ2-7	TGTGCCAGCAGCTTGAAAGGAGACTACGAGCAGTACTTC	CASSLKGDYEQYF
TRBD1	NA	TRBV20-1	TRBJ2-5	TGCAGTGCTAGAGTTACAGGGGAAGCCCAGTACTTC	CSARVTGEAQYF
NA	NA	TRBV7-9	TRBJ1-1	TGTGCCAGCAGCAGAGACGGGGACCACACTGAAGCTTTCTTT	CASSRDGDHTEAFF
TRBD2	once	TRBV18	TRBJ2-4	TGTGCCAGCTCACCTTTAGGACTAGCGGGAAATGGTGCCAAAAACATTCAGTACTTC	CASSPLGLAGNGAKNIQYF
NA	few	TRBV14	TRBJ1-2	TGTGCCAGCAGCCAAGATCGACAGAACTATGGCTACACCTTC	CASSQDRQNYGYTF
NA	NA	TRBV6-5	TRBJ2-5	TGTGCCAGCAGTCCCCACGGGGACAAAGAGACCCAGTACTTC	CASSPHGDKETQYF
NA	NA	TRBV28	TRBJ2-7	TGTGCCAGCACCGAACAGGGAATCACCTACGAGCAGTACTTC	CASTEQGITYEQYF